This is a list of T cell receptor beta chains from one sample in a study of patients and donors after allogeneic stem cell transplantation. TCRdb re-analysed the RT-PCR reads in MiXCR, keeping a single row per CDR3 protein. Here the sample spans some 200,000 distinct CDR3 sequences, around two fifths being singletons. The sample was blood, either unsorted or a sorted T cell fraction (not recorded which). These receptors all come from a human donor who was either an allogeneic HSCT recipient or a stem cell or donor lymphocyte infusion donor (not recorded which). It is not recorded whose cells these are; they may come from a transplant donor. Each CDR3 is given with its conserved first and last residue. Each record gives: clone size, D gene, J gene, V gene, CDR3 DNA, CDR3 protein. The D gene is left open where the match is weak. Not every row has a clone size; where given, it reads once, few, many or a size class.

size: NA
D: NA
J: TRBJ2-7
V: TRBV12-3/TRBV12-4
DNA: TGTGCCAGCTCGGCGAGCTACGAGCAGTACTTC
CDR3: CASSASYEQYF

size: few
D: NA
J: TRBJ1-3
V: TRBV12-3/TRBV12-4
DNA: TGTGCCGCGTCCCTTTACTCTGGAAACACCATATATTTT
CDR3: CAASLYSGNTIYF

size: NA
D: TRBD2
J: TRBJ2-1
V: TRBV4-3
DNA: TGCGCCAGCAGCCAAGAATTAGCGGGAGTCTCGAATGAGCAGTTCTTC
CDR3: CASSQELAGVSNEQFF

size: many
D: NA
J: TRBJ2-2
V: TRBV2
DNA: TGTGCCAGCAGATGGACATCGAACACCGGGGAGCTGTTTTTT
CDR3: CASRWTSNTGELFF

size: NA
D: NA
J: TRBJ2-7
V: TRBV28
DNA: TGTGCCAGCACATCCAGGGTAAACTACGAGCAGTACTTC
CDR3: CASTSRVNYEQYF

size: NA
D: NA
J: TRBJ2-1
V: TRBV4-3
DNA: TGCGCCAGCAGCCAAGGCTCGCGGGAGCAGTTCTTC
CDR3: CASSQGSREQFF

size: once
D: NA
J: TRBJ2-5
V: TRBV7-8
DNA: TGTGCCAGCAGCTTAGATGCCCTGGAGACCCAGTACTTC
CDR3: CASSLDALETQYF

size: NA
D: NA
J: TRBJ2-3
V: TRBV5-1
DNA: TGCGCCAGCAGCTTGGAGGCCCCAGATACGCAGTATTTT
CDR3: CASSLEAPDTQYF

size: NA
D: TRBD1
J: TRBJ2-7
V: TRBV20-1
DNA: TGCAGTGCTAGAGACCGGGACAGGATCTACGAGCAGTACTTC
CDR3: CSARDRDRIYEQYF

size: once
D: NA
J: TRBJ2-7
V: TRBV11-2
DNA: TGTGCCAGCAGCTTAGGCGGGAAGCAGTACTTC
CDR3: CASSLGGKQYF

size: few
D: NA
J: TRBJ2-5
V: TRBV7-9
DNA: TGTGCCAGCAGCTTAACCGGGACACAAGAGACCCAGTACTTC
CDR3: CASSLTGTQETQYF

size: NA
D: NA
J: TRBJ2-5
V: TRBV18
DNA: TGTGCCAGCTCACCCCCTGACAGGCAAGAGACCCAGTACTTC
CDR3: CASSPPDRQETQYF

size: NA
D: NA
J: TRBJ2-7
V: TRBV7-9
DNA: TGTGCCAGCAGCTTGGGCAGTCCCTACGAGCAGTACTTC
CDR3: CASSLGSPYEQYF

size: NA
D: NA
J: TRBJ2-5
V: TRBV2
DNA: TGTGCCAGCAGCGAGAGGACCCAGTACTTC
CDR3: CASSERTQYF

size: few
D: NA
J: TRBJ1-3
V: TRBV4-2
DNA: TGTGCCAGCAGCCAAGTAGGAGGGTCTTCTGGAAACACCATATATTTT
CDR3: CASSQVGGSSGNTIYF

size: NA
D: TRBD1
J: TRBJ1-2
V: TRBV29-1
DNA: TGCAGCGTCCGGACAGGACCTAACTATGGCTACACCTTC
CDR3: CSVRTGPNYGYTF